Sequencing of this T cell receptor (beta chain) was carried out in a study of read filtering for tumor transcriptome and immune sequencing. Whole-study results and caveats: Correlation between methods rose after single-read clonotypes were removed. RNA-seq captured clonotypes less deeply and reliably than IR-seq.

Germline V gene data show CDR1 as DFQATT and CDR2 as SNEGSKA (reference sequence). V was pared by 2 bases and J by 0 bases, with 5 bases of the junction left unmatched. This CDR3 has 15 residues. About this clonotype itself: Its target is unknown.

Molecular barcoded adaptors covering alpha/delta and beta/gamma chains were used on roughly 400 ng RNA. From the reads, TCRdb called clonotypes with MiXCR, one entry per CDR3 protein. Among around 130,000 distinct CDR3 sequences, over 10% were seen once, and the ten largest hold 8% to 13%. Source material: a population of CD138-negative cells sorted from bone marrow. The V and J genes are TRBV20-1 and TRBJ2-7, with 9 positions matching TRBD2. This clonotype was sampled from a donor aged 40 or older with multiple myeloma. In nucleotides, the CDR3 is TGCAGTGCTAGAAGACTAGCGGAGAGCTCCTACGAGCAGTACTTC. This gives the protein CSARRLAESSYEQYF.